This passage covers 16 T cell receptor beta chains from one sample sequenced in a study of human T cells and chemical hapten exposure. Time point noted: patch test 1, 2 weeks after DPC sensitization. Regarding treatment: therapeutic diphenylcyclopropenone sensitization with weekly scalp DPC. Using its own MiXCR run on the RACE reads, TCRdb lists one record per CDR3 protein. The table includes about 120,000 distinct CDR3 sequences, roughly 13% detected once. The sequencing here drew on whole blood, taken in connection with sensitization to the hapten diphenylcyclopropenone (DPC). These receptors were taken from a man younger than 30 with alopecia areata. Some clones in this sample may be carry-over from other donors' samples.

This clonotype was counted ten times or more. This rearrangement joins TRBV29-1 to TRBJ1-1; D is undetermined. V dropped 4 bases and J dropped 0 bases, with 15 bases sitting between them. The CDR3 has 15 residues. Germline V CDR1 and CDR2: SQVTM, ANQGSEA. The CDR3 sequence: CSVVRNSKMNTEAFF. CDR3 sequence (DNA): TGCAGCGTTGTTCGTAACAGCAAAATGAACACTGAAGCTTTCTTT.

This clonotype was seen a few times. J is TRBJ1-5 and V is TRBV7-9; D ambiguous. Germline values: CDR1 SEHNR, CDR2 FQNEAQ (reference sequence). V was clipped by 3 bases and J by 1 base, with 4 bases between them. The CDR3 covers 13 residues. CDR3 nucleotide sequence: TGTGCCAGCAGCTTTGTGAGCAATCAGCCCCAGCATTTT. This sequence encodes CASSFVSNQPQHF.

This clonotype has just a few counts. The rearrangement joins TRBV11-2 to TRBJ2-7; maybe TRBD2 (5 bases). The CDR3 consists of 15 residues. The V end was cut by 1 base, the J end by 2 bases, with 12 bases between. Germline CDR1 is SGHAT and CDR2 is FQNNGV. The CDR3 is CASSLVPDGTYEQYV. Written as DNA, the CDR3 is TGTGCCAGCAGCTTAGTTCCGGACGGGACCTACGAGCAGTACGTC.

The rearrangement links TRBV28 to TRBJ1-5, with 7 bases lining up with TRBD1. The CDR3 runs to 16 residues. V was pared by 1 base and J by 9 bases, with 12 bases of the junction left unmatched. Germline lookup yields CDR1 MDHEN and CDR2 SYDVKM. The CDR3 sequence is CASSLFSGQLVVPQHF. The CDR3 DNA reads as TGTGCCAGCAGTTTATTTTCGGGACAGTTGGTAGTGCCCCAGCATTTT.

This clonotype was counted a few times. The V gene is TRBV12-3 or TRBV12-4, the J gene TRBJ1-6, with D perhaps matching TRBD1 (5 bases). V gave up 5 bases and J gave up 9 bases, with 14 bases separating them. This CDR3 spans 14 amino acids. The CDR3 here is CASSQLRQPSPLHF. The CDR3 nucleotides are TGTGCCAGCAGTCAGCTCCGACAGCCTTCACCCCTCCACTTT.

This clonotype was counted many times. The genes are TRBV7-9 and TRBJ2-7, with no clear D. In germline, CDR1 is SEHNR, CDR2 FQNEAQ (reference sequence). V lost 4 bases to trimming and J lost 0 bases, with 13 bases between them. CDR3 size: 15 residues. The CDR3 region is CASSSTDGSSYEQYF. CDR3 nucleotides: TGTGCCAGCAGCTCTACTGACGGAAGCTCCTACGAGCAGTACTTC.

This clonotype was seen only a few times. The chain employs TRBV19 and TRBJ2-2; tentatively, D is TRBD1 (6 bases). Trimming shortened V by 3 bases and J by 5 bases, and 10 bases separated the two germline ends. The length of the CDR3 is 14 residues. Germline V gene sequence: CDR1 LNHDA, CDR2 SQIVND (reference sequence). DNA for the CDR3: TGTGCCAGTAGTATTCGACAGGAGACCGGGGAGCTGTTTTTT. Its protein product is CASSIRQETGELFF. Supplemented by reference TRBV19 and TRBJ2-2, the full variable domain reads DGGITQSPKYLFRKEGQNVTLSCEQNLNHDAMYWYRQDPGQGLRLIYYSQIVNDFQKGDIAEGYSVSREKKESFPLTVTSAQKNPTAFYLCASSIRQETGELFFGEGSRLTVL.

This clonotype was counted between two and nine times. The CDR3 DNA is TGCAGTACCTGGGGCGAGGGTAACACTGAAGCTTTCTTT. Translated: CSTWGEGNTEAFF. The rearrangement uses TRBV20-1 and TRBJ1-1; TRBD1 might be the D (5 bases). This CDR3 is 13 amino acids long. The V and J ends lost 8 bases and 2 bases respectively, with 15 bases between them. CDR1 and CDR2 (germline): DFQATT, SNEGSKA (reference sequence).

This clonotype has a handful of counts. V and J are TRBV29-1 and TRBJ1-1, with no clear D. Germline-derived CDR1 and CDR2 are SQVTM and ANQGSEA. This CDR3 contains 13 residues. Deletions cut 5 bases from V and 3 bases from J, with 13 bases between. CDR3: CSVSTPRYTEAFF. CDR3 nucleotides: TGCAGCGTTTCGACTCCGCGCTACACTGAAGCTTTCTTT.

This clonotype was observed at least ten times. J is TRBJ1-1 and V is TRBV29-1; no firm D call. Per germline, CDR1 SQVTM and CDR2 ANQGSEA. V lost 3 bases, J lost 11 bases, and 13 bases lay in between. This CDR3 has 11 amino acids. The CDR3 protein is CSVDEGSSAFF. The DNA for the CDR3 is TGCAGCGTTGATGAGGGTTCAAGCGCTTTCTTT. Variable domain in full (rest from reference TRBV29-1 and TRBJ1-1): SAVISQKPSRDICQRGTSLTIQCQVDSQVTMMFWYRQQPGQSLTLIATANQGSEATYESGFVIDKFPISRPNLTFSTLTVSNMSPEDSSIYLCSVDEGSSAFFGQGTRLTVV.

The chain employs TRBV9 and TRBJ2-6, with 12 bases aligning to TRBD1. J gave up 2 bases and V 3 bases, and 6 bases lay outside the gene matches. The CDR3 runs 18 residues. CDR1 and CDR2 from the germline V gene are SGDLS and YYNGEE. CDR3 amino acids: CASSGDRGRPTGANVLTF. DNA for the CDR3: TGTGCCAGCAGCGGGGACAGGGGGCGTCCAACTGGGGCCAACGTCCTGACTTTC.

The genes are TRBV6-5 and TRBJ1-2; a possible D gene is TRBD1 (6 bases). V lost 7 bases and J lost 7, with 16 bases in between. The CDR3 contains 13 residues. The germline CDR1 and CDR2 sequences are MNHEY and SVGAGI. CDR3 protein: CASTPEGDGGYTF. The DNA of the CDR3 is TGTGCCAGCACCCCCGAGGGGGACGGTGGCTACACCTTC.

This clonotype was found a few times. CDR3 in amino acids: CASNLFGNEQFF. In DNA form, the CDR3 reads TGTGCCAGCAACCTTTTCGGCAATGAGCAGTTCTTC. The genes are TRBV7-2 and TRBJ2-1; D uncertain. Deletions cut 7 bases from V and 6 bases from J, with 10 bases between. CDR1 is SGHTA and CDR2 is FQGNSA in the germline V gene. The CDR3 runs 12 residues.

This clonotype appeared a few times. J is TRBJ1-1 and V is TRBV18, with TRBD1 as a possible D gene (5 bases). The CDR3 is made up of 14 amino acids. Trimming took off 0 bases at V and 5 bases at J, with 10 bases between the two ends. Germline CDR1 reads KGHSH; CDR2 reads LQKENI. The DNA for the CDR3 is TGTGCCAGCTCACCACCACAGGCTGGGACTGAAGCTTTCTTT. Protein product: CASSPPQAGTEAFF.

The chain couples TRBV28 to TRBJ1-2, with D unresolved. With 2 bases removed from V and 4 bases from J, the gap between germline ends came to 11 bases. Germline CDR1 MDHEN, CDR2 SYDVKM. The CDR3 runs to 14 residues. CDR3: CASSLETLSYGYTF. CDR3 DNA: TGTGCCAGCAGTTTAGAGACACTATCCTATGGCTACACCTTC.

The rearrangement uses TRBV6-5 and TRBJ1-1; D is ambiguous. Per germline, CDR1 MNHEY and CDR2 SVGAGI. The CDR3 totals 15 residues. Trimming removed 5 bases from V and 1 base from J, with 14 bases in between. DNA of the CDR3: TGTGCCAGCAGTAACCCCCCATTCGCGAACACTGAAGCTTTCTTT. Protein: CASSNPPFANTEAFF.